The clone carrying this T cell receptor beta chain was counted a single time. The antigen is not known. Profiling relied on immunoSEQ multiplex PCR, and the TCRdb table lists in-frame clones only, not all of them. Counted here are about 58,000 clones, over 60% occurring once; the ten biggest clones make up 2.5% to 3.5%. The sample belongs to a study of vaccination effects on CD4 cells after COVID-19. Study-level points and caveats: Late after vaccination, infection- and vaccine-induced clones showed marked clonal contraction.

When more than 9 days of culture had elapsed, CD4+ T cells were isolated. People in the vaccine group had not been infected with SARS-CoV-2 before, and their nucleocapsid antibodies were negative. At days 3 and 7, half of the medium was exchanged for IL-2 medium. The CDR3 totals 13 residues. CDR1 and CDR2 (germline): SGHNT, YENEEA. Trimming pared 6 bases from V and 1 base from J, leaving 6 bases between. The source of this sequence is a human donor who received a COVID-19 vaccine. This chain links TRBV11-3 with TRBJ2-2, with unresolved D. Here the sequenced sample was CD4+ T cells from PBMCs cultured without peptide, taken before COVID-19 vaccination. The CDR3 region has the DNA TGTGCCAGCAGACGAGGGAACACCGGGGAGCTGTTTTTT. Translated, it gives CASRRGNTGELFF.